This passage covers 31 T cell receptor beta chains from one sample sequenced in a study of multiple sclerosis patients with progressive multifocal leukoencephalopathy. Time point denoted: time of PML onset. Produced via immunoSEQ multiplex PCR; TCRdb's table is partial and in-frame only. The sample holds about 33,000 clones; about 90% are singletons and the top ten take around 2.9%. Sequenced here: PBMCs, sampled from a patient treated with natalizumab. These receptors all come from a human donor with progressive multifocal leukoencephalopathy.

V and J are TRBV5-4 and TRBJ2-1, with 8 bases fitting TRBD2. This CDR3 spans 17 amino acids. Germline V gene sequence: CDR1 SGHNT, CDR2 YYREEE (reference sequence). Trimming took 3 bases from V and 3 from J; bases not matched to a gene: 11. In DNA, the CDR3 is TGTGCCAGCAGCTCCCCCCCTAGCGGGTCCTTCTACAATGAGCAGTTCTTC. This codes for CASSSPPSGSFYNEQFF.

J is TRBJ2-7 and V is TRBV4-3, with a weak D call TRBD2 (7 bases). This CDR3 comprises 17 residues. CDR1 is LGHNA, CDR2 YSLEER, per germline. V gave up 2 bases and J gave up 6 bases, with 23 bases separating them. CDR3: CASSQNWRRGGRFEQYF. CDR3 coding DNA: TGCGCCAGCAGCCAAAACTGGAGGAGGGGGGGGCGTTTCGAGCAGTACTTC.

The chain employs TRBV7-2 and TRBJ2-3, with D possibly TRBD2 on 5 matching bases. V lost 2 bases and J 2 bases, leaving 8 bases between the germline ends. The CDR3 length is 14 residues. Germline-derived CDR1 and CDR2 are SGHTA and FQGNSA. The CDR3 coding sequence is TGTGCCAGCAGCTTAAACGGGAACACAGATACGCAGTATTTT. This codes for CASSLNGNTDTQYF.

The sample holds a few counts of this clone. The chain carries TRBV10-3 and TRBJ2-1; 11 nucleotides align to TRBD2. Germline loops: CDR1 ENHRY, CDR2 SYGVKD. The trim removed 2 bases at V and 6 bases at J, leaving 9 bases unmatched. CDR3 size: 17 residues. The CDR3 is CAISEPRLAGNVNEQFF. In DNA form, the CDR3 reads TGTGCCATCAGTGAGCCACGACTAGCGGGGAACGTCAATGAGCAGTTCTTC.

This clone appeared a single time. This chain joins TRBV5-5 and TRBJ1-5; perhaps TRBD1 as D (5 bases). CDR3 length equals 15 residues. Trimming took 2 bases from V and 2 from J, leaving 11 bases between them. Germline assignment: CDR1 SGHKS and CDR2 YYEKEE (reference sequence). The CDR3 region has the DNA TGTGCCAGCAGCTTACGGGACTTGGGCAATCAGCCCCAGCATTTT. Its translation: CASSLRDLGNQPQHF.

The V call is TRBV6-1, the J call TRBJ2-2, with D unclear. Trimming left V 8 bases short and J 6 bases short, with 7 bases between. CDR3 length equals 11 residues. Per germline, CDR1 MNHNS and CDR2 SASEGT. As DNA, the CDR3 is TGTGCCAGCGGCGAGGCCGGGGAGCTGTTTTTT. It codes for CASGEAGELFF.

This clone was seen more than once but under ten times. This chain connects TRBV6-1 to TRBJ2-7; 11 positions match TRBD1. Germline assignment: CDR1 MNHNS and CDR2 SASEGT. CDR3 length: 15 amino acids. After removal of 6 bases from V and 1 base from J, the junction contained 5 bases not matched to a gene. CDR3 sequence: CASRAGTGGSYEQYF. The CDR3, as DNA: TGTGCCAGCAGGGCCGGGACAGGGGGGTCCTACGAGCAGTACTTC.

The V and J genes are TRBV15 and TRBJ1-2, with 10 bases matching TRBD1. The V and J ends lost 2 bases and 8 bases, in that order; junction bases with no gene match: 8. CDR3 length equals 15 residues. The germline gives CDR1 LNHNV, CDR2 YYDKDF (reference sequence). CDR3 region: CATSRPGQGFGGYTF. The DNA for the CDR3 is TGTGCCACCAGCAGACCGGGACAGGGGTTTGGGGGCTACACCTTC.

The CDR3 reads CASSSTDTQYF. CDR3 sequence (DNA): TGTGCCAGCAGCTCGACAGATACGCAGTATTTT. The chain is built from TRBV7-8 and TRBJ2-3; no definite D call. This CDR3 comprises 11 residues. The germline V and J ends were trimmed by 4 bases and 3 bases, with 2 bases remaining between them. Germline CDR1 is SGHVS and CDR2 is FQNEAQ.

This clone was picked up a small number of times. J is TRBJ1-5 and V is TRBV2; D may be TRBD1 (5 bases). Between the trimmed V and J ends, which lost 4 bases and 5 bases, there was a span of 12 bases. The CDR3 covers 14 residues. Germline CDR1 reads SNHLY; CDR2 reads FYNNEI. The CDR3 loop is CASSVQGWDQPQHF. DNA for the CDR3: TGTGCCAGCAGTGTGCAGGGTTGGGATCAGCCCCAGCATTTT.

The V and J genes are TRBV9 and TRBJ1-1; D possibly corresponds to TRBD1 (6 bases). Per germline, CDR1 SGDLS and CDR2 YYNGEE. Trimming removed 0 bases from V and 5 bases from J, with 14 bases in between. CDR3 length equals 15 residues. CDR3 DNA: TGTGCCAGCAGCGTAGCTCCCCAGGGGAGAACTGAAGCTTTCTTT. It translates to CASSVAPQGRTEAFF.

The V call is TRBV29-1, the J call TRBJ2-5; possibly TRBD2 for D (5 bases). Trimming left V 3 bases short and J 5 bases short, with 10 bases between. The CDR3 has 12 residues. Germline loops: CDR1 SQVTM, CDR2 ANQGSEA. The CDR3 coding sequence is TGCAGCGTTGACGGATCGGGGGAGACCCAGTACTTC. This codes for CSVDGSGETQYF.

This chain links TRBV19 with TRBJ1-3; D is unresolved. Trimming cost V 6 bases and J 2 bases, with 8 bases left between them. CDR3 length equals 13 residues. Germline V gene lookup returns CDR1 LNHDA and CDR2 SQIVND (reference sequence). The CDR3 nucleotides are TGTGCCAGTAGGAGGGAAACTGGAAACACCATATATTTT. It encodes CASRRETGNTIYF.

The genes are TRBV27 and TRBJ2-7, with 10 bases that match TRBD2. The V gene's germline CDR1 is MNHEY and CDR2 SMNVEV (reference sequence). There are 15 residues in the CDR3. V lost 1 base, J lost 6 bases, and 6 bases stayed unmatched. CDR3 region: CASSLLTSGVGEQYF. The CDR3 nucleotides are TGTGCCAGCAGTTTATTAACTAGCGGGGTCGGCGAGCAGTACTTC.

CDR3 amino acids: CASSVVSGLGTHEQYF. CDR3 DNA: TGTGCCAGCAGCGTAGTGTCGGGACTAGGGACCCACGAGCAGTACTTC. The chain joins TRBV9 to TRBJ2-7; TRBD2 matches 8 bases. V was clipped by 0 bases and J by 5 bases; unmatched bases: 10. CDR3 length: 16 amino acids. Germline lookup yields CDR1 SGDLS and CDR2 YYNGEE.

This chain uses TRBV27 with TRBJ1-4; 7 bases agree with TRBD1. Trimming cost V 7 bases and J 7 bases; bases outside gene matches: 6. This CDR3 comprises 13 residues. CDR1 and CDR2 from the germline V gene are MNHEY and SMNVEV (reference sequence). The CDR3 nucleotides are TGTGCCAGCAAGCAGACAGGGACTGAAAAACTGTTTTTT. Amino acids: CASKQTGTEKLFF. The full variable domain, in which reference TRBV27 and TRBJ1-4 provide the parts outside the CDR3, is EAQVTQNPRYLITVTGKKLTVTCSQNMNHEYMSWYRQDPGLGLRQIYYSMNVEVTDKGDVPEGYKVSRKEKRNFPLILESPSPNQTSLYFCASKQTGTEKLFFGSGTQLSVL.

V usage is TRBV6-5 and J usage is TRBJ2-7; D unclear. Germline V gene data show CDR1 as MNHEY and CDR2 as SVGAGI. V gave up 5 bases and J gave up 0 bases, with 11 bases separating them. This CDR3 region has 14 residues. Here the CDR3 reads CASSHWTDSYEQYF. CDR3 nucleotides: TGTGCCAGCAGTCATTGGACCGACTCCTACGAGCAGTACTTC.

This chain joins TRBV6-5 and TRBJ2-7, with D possibly being TRBD2 (5 bases). Germline loops: CDR1 MNHEY, CDR2 SVGAGI. V dropped 6 bases and J dropped 5 bases, with 17 bases sitting between them. This CDR3 has 14 amino acids. CDR3 DNA sequence: TGTGCCAGCAGCCCCGAATTCACGAGGGACGAGCAGTACTTC. Translation gives CASSPEFTRDEQYF.

The chain has TRBV27 and TRBJ1-5; no definite D call. Trimming stripped 5 bases from V and 4 bases from J, with 9 bases between. CDR3 length equals 13 residues. From germline, CDR1 is MNHEY and CDR2 SMNVEV (reference sequence). This CDR3 is CASSPYENQPQHF. DNA for the CDR3: TGTGCCAGCAGTCCCTATGAAAATCAGCCCCAGCATTTT.

The chain employs TRBV10-3 and TRBJ2-1, with no clear D. CDR3 length: 13 residues. The germline CDR1 and CDR2 sequences are ENHRY and SYGVKD. Trimming cost V 6 bases and J 6 bases, with 12 bases left between them. CDR3: CAIRLTPSNEQFF. In DNA, the CDR3 is TGTGCCATCAGGCTTACACCTAGCAATGAGCAGTTCTTC.

V and J are TRBV2 and TRBJ1-1; tentative D call: TRBD1 (6 bases). This CDR3 region has 12 residues. The germline V gene has CDR1 SNHLY and CDR2 FYNNEI. Trimming shortened V by 7 bases and J by 1 base, and 7 bases separated the two germline ends. This chain's CDR3 is CASNRANTEAFF. Here the CDR3 DNA reads TGTGCCAGCAACAGGGCGAACACTGAAGCTTTCTTT.

This sequence joins TRBV6-1 and TRBJ2-7, with D tentatively TRBD1 (6 bases). The V gene lost 4 bases and the J gene lost 3 bases, with 10 bases spanning the gap. This CDR3 contains 13 residues. Germline assignment: CDR1 MNHNS and CDR2 SASEGT. For the CDR3, the DNA is TGTGCCAGCAGTGCAATCAGGGGCTACGAGCAGTACTTC. Translation gives CASSAIRGYEQYF.

The sample holds a few counts of this clone. The chain links TRBV10-2 to TRBJ1-4, with a weak D call TRBD1 (6 bases). The CDR3 sequence is 13 residues long. Germline-derived CDR1 and CDR2 are WSHSY and SAAADI. V was trimmed by 8 bases and J by 4 bases, leaving 11 bases between them. The CDR3 loop reads CASQGRDNEKLFF. The CDR3 DNA sequence: TGCGCCAGCCAGGGGAGGGATAATGAAAAACTGTTTTTT.

The chain links TRBV9 to TRBJ1-4; tentative D call: TRBD1 (6 bases). Germline CDR1 is SGDLS and CDR2 is YYNGEE. The CDR3 contains 15 residues. V lost 3 bases and J 3 bases, leaving 12 bases between the germline ends. The CDR3 protein is CASSAETGPNEKLFF. The CDR3 DNA sequence: TGTGCCAGCAGCGCGGAGACAGGTCCTAATGAAAAACTGTTTTTT.

The chain couples TRBV25-1 to TRBJ2-7, with D possibly being TRBD1 or TRBD2 (5 bases each). The V gene lost 3 bases and the J gene lost 6 bases, with 18 bases spanning the gap. Germline assignment: CDR1 MGHDK and CDR2 SYGVNS. The CDR3 runs to 15 residues. The CDR3 region is CASSDPTRDPIEQYF. The CDR3 DNA follows: TGTGCCAGCAGTGATCCCACCCGGGACCCCATCGAGCAGTACTTC.

The rearrangement links TRBV28 to TRBJ2-1, with 10 nucleotides matching TRBD2. CDR3 size: 15 residues. The trim removed 4 bases at V and 6 bases at J, leaving 6 bases unmatched. The germline gives CDR1 MDHEN, CDR2 SYDVKM. In nucleotides, the CDR3 is TGTGCCAGCAGTTGGGCTAGCGGGAGTTCCAATGAGCAGTTCTTC. It yields the protein CASSWASGSSNEQFF. Full variable domain (remainder filled in from reference TRBV28 and TRBJ2-1): DVKVTQSSRYLVKRTGEKVFLECVQDMDHENMFWYRQDPGLGLRLIYFSYDVKMKEKGDIPEGYSVSREKKERFSLILESASTNQTSMYLCASSWASGSSNEQFFGPGTRLTVL.

A note on this clone: This CDR3 is also generated by other DNA sequences in the sample. The chain joins TRBV5-6 to TRBJ1-1, with 9 bases lining up with TRBD1. The CDR3 consists of 16 residues. CDR1 is SGHDT and CDR2 is YYEEEE in the germline V gene. Trimming cost V 1 base and J 0 bases; bases outside gene matches: 4. The CDR3 protein is CASSLITGGMNTEAFF. The CDR3 nucleotides are TGTGCCAGCAGCTTGATAACAGGGGGCATGAACACTGAAGCTTTCTTT. The full variable domain, its missing parts supplied by reference TRBV5-6 and TRBJ1-1, is DAGVTQSPTHLIKTRGQQVTLRCSPKSGHDTVSWYQQALGQGPQFIFQYYEEEERQRGNFPDRFSGHQFPNYSSELNVNALLLGDSALYLCASSLITGGMNTEAFFGQGTRLTVV.

The chain links TRBV6-5 to TRBJ1-2; D remains ambiguous. Trimming pared 0 bases from V and 1 base from J, leaving 6 bases between. This CDR3 region has 14 residues. Germline loops: CDR1 MNHEY, CDR2 SVGAGI. Here the CDR3 reads CASSYSWVNYGYTF. Written as DNA, the CDR3 is TGTGCCAGCAGTTACTCGTGGGTTAACTATGGCTACACCTTC.

The chain employs TRBV27 and TRBJ2-7; TRBD2 agrees at 9 bases. This CDR3 spans 15 amino acids. J lost 2 bases, V lost 1 base, and 3 bases had no gene match. Germline loops: CDR1 MNHEY, CDR2 SMNVEV (reference sequence). The CDR3 DNA reads TGTGCCAGCAGTTTATACCCTAGCGGGGCCTACGAGCAGTACTTC. This translates into CASSLYPSGAYEQYF.

The genes are TRBV19 and TRBJ2-3; 9 nucleotides match TRBD2. Germline V CDR1 and CDR2: LNHDA, SQIVND (reference sequence). This CDR3 is 15 amino acids long. Trimming at V came to 6 bases and at J to 4 bases, leaving 8 bases not matched to a gene. CDR3 sequence (DNA): TGTGCCAGTAGCATGGGCGCGGGAGGGGCAGATACGCAGTATTTT. This gives the protein CASSMGAGGADTQYF.

This rearrangement joins TRBV7-2 to TRBJ2-3, with 8 nucleotides matching TRBD2. The V gene end was trimmed by 4 bases and the J gene end by 1 base; junction bases not matched to a gene: 1. Germline-derived CDR1 and CDR2 are SGHTA and FQGNSA. This CDR3 has 14 amino acids. CDR3 protein: CASSSGGGTDTQYF. In DNA form, the CDR3 reads TGTGCCAGCAGCTCGGGGGGGGGCACAGATACGCAGTATTTT.